This is a list of T cell receptor beta chains from one sample in a study of radiation and T cells in renal cell carcinoma. Generated by immunoSEQ multiplex PCR, the TCRdb table keeps only in-frame clones and is missing some. The table has about 23,000 clones, over 45% seen once. The sample consisted of tumor tissue, taken from a patient whose treatment was nephrectomy without radiotherapy. Source of these receptors: a man aged 35-49 years with renal cell carcinoma. The CDR3 runs from the conserved cysteine through the conserved F or W. The order of the fields is clone size, D gene, V gene, J gene, CDR3 protein, CDR3 DNA. D genes are given only for firm matches. Size tells how often a clone was seen (once, few, many) or the class of an expanded clone, and some rows leave it out.

-,TRBD2,TRBV28,TRBJ2-2,CASSPASGATGELFF,TGTGCCAGCAGCCCAGCTAGCGGGGCCACCGGGGAGCTGTTTTTT
-,TRBD1,TRBV5-5,TRBJ1-1,CASSPWTGRSTEAFF,TGTGCCAGCAGTCCCTGGACAGGGAGGAGCACTGAAGCTTTCTTT
many,TRBD1,TRBV7-9,TRBJ1-1,CASSRPGQGAQKAAFF,TGTGCCAGCAGCCGGCCGGGACAGGGGGCTCAAAAGGCAGCTTTCTTT
-,-,TRBV5-1,TRBJ2-1,CASRVEWDTTYNEQFF,TGCGCCAGCAGGGTGGAGTGGGACACAACCTACAATGAGCAGTTCTTC
once,TRBD2,TRBV7-2,TRBJ2-1,CASSVSSSGGYNEQFF,TGTGCCAGCAGCGTATCTTCTAGCGGGGGTTACAATGAGCAGTTCTTC
-,TRBD2,TRBV7-9,TRBJ2-1,CASSPLPGVAGGAGNEQFF,TGTGCCAGCAGCCCCCTACCAGGGGTAGCGGGGGGGGCTGGAAATGAGCAGTTCTTC
few,TRBD1,TRBV10-2,TRBJ2-3,CASSGTGGTDTQYF,TGCGCCAGCAGTGGGACAGGGGGCACAGATACGCAGTATTTT
-,TRBD2,TRBV10-3,TRBJ2-3,CAVSGLAGGHSTDTQYF,TGTGCCGTCTCAGGACTAGCGGGGGGGCATAGCACAGATACGCAGTATTTT
-,-,TRBV7-2,TRBJ1-4,CASSLDGINNEKLFF,TGTGCCAGCAGCTTAGATGGGATTAATAATGAAAAACTGTTTTTT
few,-,TRBV5-1,TRBJ1-3,CASSFGSSGNTIYF,TGCGCCAGCAGCTTCGGGTCGTCCGGAAACACCATATATTTT
-,TRBD1,TRBV28,TRBJ1-2,CASSFDRSGTGYGYTF,TGTGCCAGCAGTTTCGACCGGAGTGGGACAGGGTATGGCTACACCTTC
-,-,TRBV27,TRBJ1-1,CASSLFSGTMNTEAFF,TGTGCCAGCAGTTTATTTTCCGGGACAATGAACACTGAAGCTTTCTTT
-,TRBD2,TRBV5-1,TRBJ2-1,CASSLRLAEYNEQFF,TGCGCCAGCAGCCTTAGACTAGCGGAATACAATGAGCAGTTCTTC
few,-,TRBV5-4,TRBJ2-3,CASSPAAGTTDTQYF,TGTGCCAGCAGCCCGGCGGCGGGAACCACAGATACGCAGTATTTT
few,-,TRBV5-4,TRBJ1-6,CASSLAGSNGAKSPLHF,TGTGCCAGCAGCTTGGCCGGGAGTAACGGGGCAAAGTCACCCCTCCACTTT
-,-,TRBV5-4,TRBJ2-7,CASSTQGGYEQYF,TGTGCCAGCAGCACCCAGGGGGGCTACGAGCAGTACTTC
few,-,TRBV5-1,TRBJ1-1,CASSPRDGENTEAFF,TGCGCCAGCAGCCCAAGGGACGGTGAGAACACTGAAGCTTTCTTT
-,TRBD1,TRBV27,TRBJ2-5,CASKTGPPGGTQYF,TGTGCCAGCAAGACAGGGCCACCGGGTGGAACCCAGTACTTC
-,TRBD1,TRBV4-3,TRBJ1-4,CASSRDRVGEKLFF,TGCGCCAGCAGCCGGGACAGGGTTGGAGAAAAACTGTTTTTT
-,TRBD1,TRBV4-2,TRBJ1-1,CASSQGTGGNWGDTEAFF,TGTGCCAGCAGCCAAGGGACAGGGGGCAACTGGGGGGACACTGAAGCTTTCTTT
-,-,TRBV29-1,TRBJ1-3,CSVLDGNSGNTIYF,TGCAGCGTCCTGGACGGTAACTCTGGAAACACCATATATTTT
once,TRBD1,TRBV13,TRBJ1-1,CASSLGGGTGMNTEAFF,TGTGCCAGCAGCTTAGGAGGTGGGACAGGGATGAACACTGAAGCTTTCTTT
-,TRBD1,TRBV27,TRBJ1-1,CASSSSDRANPYTEAFF,TGTGCCAGCAGTTCCTCGGACAGGGCCAACCCCTACACTGAAGCTTTCTTT
-,TRBD2,TRBV10-2,TRBJ2-1,CASTAAGSPPYEQFF,TGCGCCAGCACCGCAGCGGGGTCACCCCCTTATGAGCAGTTCTTC
-,-,TRBV25-1,TRBJ2-5,CASSGDSQETQYF,TGTGCCAGCAGTGGCGACAGCCAAGAGACCCAGTACTTC
-,TRBD2,TRBV9,TRBJ2-1,CASSVSSGGYNEQFF,TGTGCCAGCAGCGTATCTAGCGGGGGTTACAATGAGCAGTTCTTC
few,-,TRBV5-4,TRBJ2-6,CATMGGVGTGANVLTF,TGTGCCACCATGGGGGGAGTAGGGACTGGGGCCAACGTCCTGACTTTC
once,-,TRBV5-1,TRBJ2-3,CASSFGGPENTQYF,TGCGCCAGCAGCTTCGGAGGGCCTGAGAATACGCAGTATTTT
-,-,TRBV7-9,TRBJ2-5,CASSSQKTQYF,TGTGCCAGCAGCTCCCAGAAGACCCAGTACTTC
-,TRBD2,TRBV9,TRBJ2-1,CASSASGTSGPVGEQFF,TGTGCCAGCAGCGCTTCCGGGACTAGCGGTCCTGTCGGGGAGCAGTTCTTC
-,-,TRBV7-2,TRBJ1-5,CASSFGGAGNQPQHF,TGTGCCAGCAGCTTTGGTGGGGCAGGCAATCAGCCCCAGCATTTT
-,-,TRBV30,TRBJ1-6,CAWEPGGAGNSPLHF,TGTGCCTGGGAACCCGGGGGCGCAGGGAATTCACCCCTCCACTTT
-,TRBD1,TRBV29-1,TRBJ1-4,CSVKTGGRINEKLFF,TGCAGCGTTAAGACAGGGGGACGGATTAATGAAAAACTGTTTTTT
-,-,TRBV30,TRBJ1-1,CAWPTGPGGTEAFF,TGTGCCTGGCCTACGGGCCCGGGGGGCACTGAAGCTTTCTTT
few,-,TRBV27,TRBJ2-2,CASKTGMRTGELFF,TGTGCCAGCAAAACGGGGATGCGGACCGGGGAGCTGTTTTTT
-,-,TRBV4-2,TRBJ1-2,CASSQASPLGRGYGYTF,TGTGCCAGCAGCCAAGCCTCCCCCCTGGGACGGGGGTATGGCTACACCTTC
-,-,TRBV19,TRBJ1-5,CASSPQAAADGGQPQHF,TGTGCCAGTAGTCCTCAAGCGGCTGCCGATGGAGGTCAGCCCCAGCATTTT
-,TRBD2,TRBV4-1,TRBJ2-1,CASSQNSGASSYNEQFF,TGCGCCAGCAGCCAAAATAGCGGGGCGAGCTCCTACAATGAGCAGTTCTTC
-,-,TRBV6-5,TRBJ2-5,CASRPPASRETQYF,TGTGCCAGCAGGCCTCCCGCCTCCAGGGAGACCCAGTACTTC
-,-,TRBV2,TRBJ2-7,CASIRNGYEQYF,TGTGCCAGCATTCGAAACGGCTACGAGCAGTACTTC